Each of the 18 T cell receptor beta chains below was sequenced from the same sample in a study of graft-versus-host responses after intestinal transplantation. Repertoires were generated with immunoSEQ multiplex PCR, while TCRdb's copy carries only in-frame clones and drops some. In the table there are tens of thousands of clones, 90% to 95% of which are singletons. Their cognate antigens are unknown. The sequenced sample was unstimulated CD8+ T cells sorted from spleen or lymph node cells, obtained before intestinal transplant. Receptors originate from a human donor who received an intestinal transplant.

The CDR3, as DNA: TGTGCCTGGAGTCTTCGAAATGGACTAGCGGGAGGCAATGAGCAGTTCTTC. This translates into CAWSLRNGLAGGNEQFF. The chain is built from TRBV30 and TRBJ2-1; the match to TRBD2 covers 14 bases. Germline values: CDR1 GTSNPN, CDR2 SVGIG (reference sequence). J gave up 6 bases and V 2 bases, and 9 bases lay outside the gene matches. The CDR3 is 17 residues long. Combining the CDR3 with reference TRBV30 and TRBJ2-1 gives the whole variable domain SQTIHQWPATLVQPVGSPLSLECTVEGTSNPNLYWYRQAAGRGLQLLFYSVGIGQISSEVPQNLSASRPQDRQFILSSKKLLLSDSGFYLCAWSLRNGLAGGNEQFFGPGTRLTVL.

Here the CDR3 reads CASSLGAGGYEQYF. The CDR3 DNA follows: TGTGCCAGCAGTTTGGGAGCGGGAGGTTACGAGCAGTACTTC. This chain joins TRBV27 and TRBJ2-7; 9 nucleotides line up with TRBD2. Trimming took 3 bases from V and 4 from J; bases not matched to a gene: 4. CDR1 is MNHEY and CDR2 is SMNVEV in the germline V gene (reference sequence). The CDR3 spans 14 residues.

The chain joins TRBV5-4 to TRBJ2-7; D is uncertain. The CDR3 covers 14 residues. With 3 bases removed from V and 7 bases from J, the gap between germline ends came to 17 bases. The germline CDR1 and CDR2 sequences are SGHNT and YYREEE (reference sequence). CDR3 bases: TGTGCCAGCAGCTCGCGAGATCTTGACGGGGAGCAGTACTTC. Its protein is CASSSRDLDGEQYF.

CDR3 in DNA: TGTGCCAGCAGCGTAGACGGTAGCCTTGGCGGGATAAACTATGGCTACACCTTC. Its protein product is CASSVDGSLGGINYGYTF. The rearrangement joins TRBV9 to TRBJ1-2; D is unclear. The CDR3 contains 18 residues. Germline lookup yields CDR1 SGDLS and CDR2 YYNGEE. V lost 0 bases and J 2 bases, leaving 20 bases between the germline ends.

This chain uses TRBV6-1 with TRBJ2-1; D gene unclear. The CDR3 is made up of 13 amino acids. Between the trimmed V and J ends, which lost 4 bases and 7 bases, there was a span of 11 bases. Per germline, CDR1 MNHNS and CDR2 SASEGT. CDR3 sequence: CASSGPTGNEQFF. Here the CDR3 DNA reads TGTGCCAGCAGTGGCCCGACTGGAAATGAGCAGTTCTTC.

The V and J genes are TRBV4-3 and TRBJ1-4, with D unresolved. CDR1 and CDR2 from the germline V gene are LGHNA and YSLEER. V lost 3 bases, J lost 5 bases, and 13 bases lay in between. The CDR3 has 15 residues. The CDR3 loop reads CASSHGLGRNEKLFF. CDR3 DNA: TGCGCCAGCAGCCACGGTCTTGGCAGGAATGAAAAACTGTTTTTT.

The chain has TRBV4-1 and TRBJ1-1; 7 bases agree with TRBD1. Trimming removed 5 bases from V and 4 bases from J; junction bases left unmatched: 10. Germline CDR1 reads MGHRA; CDR2 reads YSYEKL. The CDR3 runs to 15 residues. In nucleotides, the CDR3 is TGCGCCAGCAGCATAAACGCAGGGGGGAGCACTGAAGCTTTCTTT. It is translated as CASSINAGGSTEAFF.

About this clone: Distinct nucleotide sequences in the sample also encode this CDR3. The rearrangement uses TRBV2 and TRBJ2-7; 13 positions match TRBD2. Germline V gives CDR1 SNHLY, CDR2 FYNNEI. V was pared by 5 bases and J by 2 bases, with 9 bases of the junction left unmatched. This CDR3 has 17 amino acids. The CDR3 DNA sequence: TGTGCCAGCAGTATCGTCTCGGGACTAGCGGGAACCTACGAGCAGTACTTC. Protein: CASSIVSGLAGTYEQYF.

CDR3 DNA sequence: TGTGCCAGTACAATCGGAAACACCATATATTTT. Its protein product is CASTIGNTIYF. The chain carries TRBV19 and TRBJ1-3; no definite D call. The CDR3 consists of 11 residues. Trimming took 7 bases from V and 4 from J, leaving 5 bases between them. In germline, CDR1 is LNHDA, CDR2 SQIVND (reference sequence).

The chain carries TRBV5-6 and TRBJ2-2; D is ambiguous. V was pared by 2 bases and J by 4 bases, with 9 bases between. Germline CDR1 SGHDT, CDR2 YYEEEE. The CDR3 loop spans 14 amino acids. CDR3 residues: CASSFGVGTGELFF. The CDR3 DNA reads as TGTGCCAGCAGCTTCGGAGTCGGCACCGGGGAGCTGTTTTTT.

This chain uses TRBV11-1 with TRBJ2-1; 7 bases match TRBD2. This CDR3 contains 19 residues. Germline CDR1 reads SGHAT; CDR2 reads FQDESV (reference sequence). V trimming: 5 bases; J trimming: 6 bases; junction bases outside the gene matches: 22. CDR3 DNA: TGTGCCAGCAGCCAATCTGCCCTGGATGTACTAGCGATCGGCAATGAGCAGTTCTTC. As protein: CASSQSALDVLAIGNEQFF.

V gene TRBV30 combines with J gene TRBJ1-1; D call uncertain. Germline V lookup: CDR1 GTSNPN, CDR2 SVGIG (reference sequence). Trimming took 2 bases from V and 5 from J, leaving 3 bases between them. The CDR3 spans 10 residues. The CDR3 nucleotides are TGTGCCTGGAGTTATACTGAAGCTTTCTTT. It is translated as CAWSYTEAFF. Filled out from reference TRBV30 and TRBJ1-1, the complete variable domain reads SQTIHQWPATLVQPVGSPLSLECTVEGTSNPNLYWYRQAAGRGLQLLFYSVGIGQISSEVPQNLSASRPQDRQFILSSKKLLLSDSGFYLCAWSYTEAFFGQGTRLTVV.

The genes are TRBV2 and TRBJ2-2; tentatively, D is TRBD2 (6 bases). Trimming removed 8 bases from V and 2 bases from J, with 18 bases in between. Germline V gene lookup returns CDR1 SNHLY and CDR2 FYNNEI. The CDR3 has 16 amino acids. The CDR3 reads CASFNGTSLNTGELFF. Here the CDR3 DNA reads TGTGCCAGCTTCAACGGGACTTCTTTAAACACCGGGGAGCTGTTTTTT.

This chain uses TRBV19 with TRBJ2-3; perhaps TRBD1 as D (6 bases). Germline V CDR1 and CDR2: LNHDA, SQIVND (reference sequence). The CDR3 spans 17 residues. V dropped 6 bases and J dropped 0 bases, with 19 bases sitting between them. CDR3 coding DNA: TGTGCCAGTAGGGTGGAGCACAGGGCAACTAGCACAGATACGCAGTATTTT. Translated: CASRVEHRATSTDTQYF.

This sequence joins TRBV2 and TRBJ2-5; TRBD2 agrees at 7 bases. This CDR3 spans 18 amino acids. From germline, CDR1 is SNHLY and CDR2 FYNNEI. The V segment lost 7 bases and the J segment 5 bases; nucleotides outside the gene matches: 22. The CDR3 coding sequence is TGTGCCAGCACACAATGGGTTAGCGGGCCCAACCTGGGGGAGACCCAGTACTTC. Protein sequence: CASTQWVSGPNLGETQYF.

The chain recombines TRBV6-1 with TRBJ2-1; TRBD2 matches at 9 bases. The germline V gene encodes CDR1 MNHNS and CDR2 SASEGT. V lost 7 bases to trimming and J lost 8 bases; unmatched junction nucleotides: 9. The CDR3 is 14 residues long. CDR3 nucleotide sequence: TGTGCCAGCATGGGCCAGCGGGAGGTCGATGAGCAGTTCTTC. This codes for CASMGQREVDEQFF.

This sequence joins TRBV4-2 and TRBJ2-1; possibly TRBD2 for D (5 bases). V was clipped by 4 bases and J by 8 bases, with 15 bases between them. Per the germline V gene, CDR1 is LGHNA and CDR2 is YNFKEQ. The CDR3 consists of 14 residues. The CDR3 sequence: CASSLPDSDDEQFF. The CDR3 DNA reads as TGTGCCAGCAGCCTCCCGGACTCGGACGATGAGCAGTTCTTC.

The gene calls are TRBV6-5 and TRBJ2-1; TRBD2 aligns across 11 bases. The CDR3 has 15 residues. After removal of 4 bases from V and 4 bases from J, the junction contained 3 bases not matched to a gene. Germline-derived CDR1 and CDR2 are MNHEY and SVGAGI. CDR3 residues: CASSSLAGGYNEQFF. The CDR3 coding sequence is TGTGCCAGCAGTTCCCTAGCGGGAGGTTACAATGAGCAGTTCTTC.